This TCR beta chain was recorded in a study of blood T cell repertoires in COVID-19. Study in general: T cells, B-cell-depleted T cells, or PBMCs supplied cDNA or gDNA.

Produced via immunoSEQ multiplex PCR; TCRdb's table is partial and in-frame only. The repertoire has 200,000 to 300,000 clones, around 90% of them found once; the top ten carry approximately 0.8%. Germline V gives CDR1 MNHNY, CDR2 SVGAGI (reference sequence). Trimming cost V 6 bases and J 1 base, with 13 bases left between them. The CDR3 length is 15 residues. This clonotype was sampled from a man aged 25-45 years with COVID-19, enrolled during active disease. Sequenced: peripheral blood. The gene calls are TRBV6-6 and TRBJ1-5; D is undetermined. The CDR3 DNA sequence: TGTGCCAGCAGACTCGAGGGAGGGAGCAATCAGCCCCAGCATTTT. Protein sequence: CASRLEGGSNQPQHF.